This TCR beta chain was profiled in a study of low-dose radiotherapy and immunotherapy resistance in tumors. Study-wide context: Cyclophosphamide was given intravenously at 200 mg/m2 every two weeks, and each dose came one day before radiation and immunotherapy. For four cycles from cycle 1 day 1, patients took 300 mg oral aspirin daily.

TRAV- and TRBV-specific primers, spanning alpha and beta chains, primed first-strand cDNA. TCR amplification ran 15 to 25 PCR cycles using constant-region and V-primer adapter primers. TCRdb re-analysed the reads in MiXCR, keeping a single row per CDR3 protein. This sample has tens of thousands of distinct CDR3 sequences, with 18% found just once. This clonotype showed up many times. The time point here: before trial treatment. Administered to the donors were nivolumab, ipilimumab, aspirin, low-dose cyclophosphamide and low-dose radiotherapy. CDR3 length equals 15 residues. CDR1 LGHDT and CDR2 YNNKEL come from the germline V gene (reference sequence). The J segment lost 6 bases and the V segment lost 1 base, leaving 5 bases of the junction unmatched.

This chain connects TRBV3-1 to TRBJ1-5; TRBD1 agrees at 8 bases. The receptor was derived from a male donor with prostate cancer. The input for sequencing was PBMCs, taken before treatment. The DNA of the CDR3 is TGTGCCAGCAGCCAAGGCGGACAGGGCTTTCAGCCCCAGCATTTT. Its translation is CASSQGGQGFQPQHF.